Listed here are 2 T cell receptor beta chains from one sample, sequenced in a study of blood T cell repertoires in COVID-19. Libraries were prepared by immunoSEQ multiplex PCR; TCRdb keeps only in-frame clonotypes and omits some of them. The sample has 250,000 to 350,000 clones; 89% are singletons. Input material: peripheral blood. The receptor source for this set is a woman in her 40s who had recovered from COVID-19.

The CDR3 bases are TGTGCCAGTCACGACAGGACCCGTTCCTACAATGAGCAGTTCTTC. Translation: CASHDRTRSYNEQFF. J is TRBJ2-1 and V is TRBV19, with D maybe TRBD1 (6 bases). Trimming cost V 8 bases and J 1 base, with 15 bases left between them. CDR3 length equals 15 residues. Germline V gene lookup returns CDR1 LNHDA and CDR2 SQIVND (reference sequence).

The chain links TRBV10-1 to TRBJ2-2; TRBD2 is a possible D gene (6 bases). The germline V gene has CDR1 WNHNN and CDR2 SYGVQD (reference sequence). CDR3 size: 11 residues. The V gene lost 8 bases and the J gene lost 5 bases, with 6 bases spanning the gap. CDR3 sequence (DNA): TGCGCCAGCGGAGGGACCGGGGAGCTGTTTTTT. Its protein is CASGGTGELFF.